This is a list of T cell receptor beta chains from one sample in a study of T cell responses to AZD1222 COVID-19 vaccine. Measured with immunoSEQ multiplex PCR; TCRdb has only the in-frame clones, and not every one. The sample consists of fewer than 180,000 clones, more than 80% of them appearing once. The sequencing used peripheral blood, collected 28 days after the second AZD1222 dose. These receptors were collected from an adult who received the AZD1222 COVID-19 vaccine. CDR3s include the opening cysteine and the closing phenylalanine or tryptophan. Each record gives: J gene, V gene, D gene, clone size, CDR3 protein, CDR3 DNA. A D gene is named only where the DNA matches it firmly. Rows may omit the clone size; those that give it use once, few, many or a size class.

j_gene: TRBJ2-3
v_gene: TRBV5-1
d_gene: NA
abundance: NA
CDR3aa: CASSWAGADTDTQYF
CDR3nt: TGCGCCAGCAGCTGGGCCGGAGCGGACACAGATACGCAGTATTTT

j_gene: TRBJ2-7
v_gene: TRBV7-8
d_gene: TRBD2
abundance: NA
CDR3aa: CASSRGGTTGYEQYF
CDR3nt: TGTGCCAGCAGCCGCGGGGGGACTACTGGCTACGAGCAGTACTTC

j_gene: TRBJ1-2
v_gene: TRBV27
d_gene: NA
abundance: NA
CDR3aa: CASSLSGVNYGYTF
CDR3nt: TGTGCCAGCAGTTTATCGGGGGTGAACTATGGCTACACCTTC

j_gene: TRBJ1-2
v_gene: TRBV14
d_gene: NA
abundance: NA
CDR3aa: CASSQDYGYTF
CDR3nt: TGTGCCAGCAGCCAAGACTATGGCTACACCTTC

j_gene: TRBJ1-4
v_gene: TRBV12-3/TRBV12-4
d_gene: TRBD1
abundance: NA
CDR3aa: CASRSTGDEKLFF
CDR3nt: TGTGCCAGCAGGTCCACAGGGGATGAAAAACTGTTTTTT

j_gene: TRBJ1-1
v_gene: TRBV7-9
d_gene: NA
abundance: NA
CDR3aa: CASSLSSVNTEAFF
CDR3nt: TGTGCCAGCAGCTTATCCAGCGTGAACACTGAAGCTTTCTTT

j_gene: TRBJ2-7
v_gene: TRBV6-6
d_gene: NA
abundance: NA
CDR3aa: CASSYSRKDYEQYF
CDR3nt: TGTGCCAGCAGTTACAGCAGGAAGGATTACGAGCAGTACTTC

j_gene: TRBJ1-4
v_gene: TRBV5-1
d_gene: NA
abundance: NA
CDR3aa: CASSLGSATNEKLFF
CDR3nt: TGCGCCAGCAGCTTGGGTTCCGCAACTAATGAAAAACTGTTTTTT

j_gene: TRBJ2-1
v_gene: TRBV2
d_gene: TRBD2
abundance: NA
CDR3aa: CASSPSGRADEQFF
CDR3nt: TGTGCCAGCAGTCCTAGCGGGAGGGCGGATGAGCAGTTCTTC

j_gene: TRBJ2-3
v_gene: TRBV9
d_gene: NA
abundance: NA
CDR3aa: CASSVAPGGTDTQYF
CDR3nt: TGTGCCAGCAGCGTAGCTCCGGGGGGCACAGATACGCAGTATTTT

j_gene: TRBJ2-5
v_gene: TRBV18
d_gene: TRBD1
abundance: NA
CDR3aa: CASSPRFIKGQGTEETQYF
CDR3nt: TGTGCCAGCTCACCAAGGTTTATTAAGGGACAGGGGACGGAGGAGACCCAGTACTTC

j_gene: TRBJ2-1
v_gene: TRBV3-1/TRBV3-2
d_gene: TRBD2
abundance: NA
CDR3aa: CASSPRTSGSFSSYNEQFF
CDR3nt: TGTGCCAGCAGCCCTCGGACTAGCGGGTCCTTTAGCTCCTACAATGAGCAGTTCTTC

j_gene: TRBJ2-7
v_gene: TRBV28
d_gene: NA
abundance: many
CDR3aa: CASRLEGRSPYEQYF
CDR3nt: TGTGCCAGCAGGCTTGAGGGGCGATCGCCCTACGAGCAGTACTTC

j_gene: TRBJ2-2
v_gene: TRBV6-5
d_gene: TRBD2
abundance: NA
CDR3aa: CASSPLAGRAGELFF
CDR3nt: TGTGCCAGCAGTCCACTAGCGGGAAGGGCCGGGGAGCTGTTTTTT

j_gene: TRBJ2-3
v_gene: TRBV5-1
d_gene: NA
abundance: NA
CDR3aa: CASSFGSGITDTQYF
CDR3nt: TGCGCCAGCAGCTTCGGCAGTGGGATCACAGATACGCAGTATTTT

j_gene: TRBJ1-2
v_gene: TRBV9
d_gene: NA
abundance: once
CDR3aa: CASSVGRSPVYGYTF
CDR3nt: TGTGCCAGCAGCGTAGGCAGGTCGCCCGTTTATGGCTACACCTTC

j_gene: TRBJ1-1
v_gene: TRBV6-5
d_gene: NA
abundance: NA
CDR3aa: CASRTSGSAEAFF
CDR3nt: TGTGCCAGCAGAACAAGCGGAAGCGCTGAAGCTTTCTTT

j_gene: TRBJ1-1
v_gene: TRBV12-3/TRBV12-4
d_gene: NA
abundance: NA
CDR3aa: CASSSTGNTEAFF
CDR3nt: TGTGCCAGCTCGTCAACCGGGAACACTGAAGCTTTCTTT

j_gene: TRBJ2-7
v_gene: TRBV5-4
d_gene: NA
abundance: NA
CDR3aa: CASSLDPSDEQYF
CDR3nt: TGTGCCAGCAGCTTGGATCCTAGCGACGAGCAGTACTTC

j_gene: TRBJ1-2
v_gene: TRBV5-6
d_gene: NA
abundance: NA
CDR3aa: CASSSRTDYGYTF
CDR3nt: TGTGCCAGCAGCTCAAGGACAGACTATGGCTACACCTTC

j_gene: TRBJ2-7
v_gene: TRBV27
d_gene: NA
abundance: NA
CDR3aa: CASSLQGGPYEQYF
CDR3nt: TGTGCCAGCAGTTTACAAGGCGGACCATACGAGCAGTACTTC

j_gene: TRBJ1-5
v_gene: TRBV7-8
d_gene: TRBD1
abundance: NA
CDR3aa: CASSPTGVGQPQHF
CDR3nt: TGTGCCAGCAGCCCTACAGGGGTTGGACAGCCCCAGCATTTT

j_gene: TRBJ1-2
v_gene: TRBV11-2
d_gene: TRBD1
abundance: NA
CDR3aa: CASSLRDRAGGYTF
CDR3nt: TGTGCCAGCAGCTTAAGGGACAGGGCAGGAGGCTACACCTTC

j_gene: TRBJ2-1
v_gene: TRBV3-1/TRBV3-2
d_gene: NA
abundance: once
CDR3aa: CASSQDPGTYNEQFF
CDR3nt: TGTGCCAGCAGCCAAGACCCAGGGACCTACAATGAGCAGTTCTTC

j_gene: TRBJ2-1
v_gene: TRBV27
d_gene: NA
abundance: NA
CDR3aa: CASSLSTGGYNEQFF
CDR3nt: TGTGCCAGCAGTTTATCTACAGGAGGGTACAATGAGCAGTTCTTC

j_gene: TRBJ2-5
v_gene: TRBV3-1/TRBV3-2
d_gene: NA
abundance: once
CDR3aa: CASSQVAETQYF
CDR3nt: TGTGCCAGCAGCCAAGTAGCAGAGACCCAGTACTTC

j_gene: TRBJ2-1
v_gene: TRBV5-1
d_gene: TRBD2
abundance: NA
CDR3aa: CASSLDSSGPYNEQFF
CDR3nt: TGCGCCAGCAGCTTGGATTCTAGCGGGCCCTACAATGAGCAGTTCTTC

j_gene: TRBJ1-6
v_gene: TRBV5-5
d_gene: TRBD1
abundance: once
CDR3aa: CASSSYRGKGSYNSPLHF
CDR3nt: TGTGCCAGCAGCTCCTACAGGGGGAAGGGCTCCTATAATTCACCCCTCCACTTT

j_gene: TRBJ1-6
v_gene: TRBV30
d_gene: NA
abundance: NA
CDR3aa: CAWSVTGTNSPLHF
CDR3nt: TGTGCCTGGAGTGTAACCGGGACGAATTCACCCCTCCACTTT

j_gene: TRBJ1-5
v_gene: TRBV18
d_gene: NA
abundance: NA
CDR3aa: CASSPSGGNQPQHF
CDR3nt: TGTGCCAGCTCACCATCAGGGGGCAATCAGCCCCAGCATTTT

j_gene: TRBJ1-1
v_gene: TRBV5-1
d_gene: TRBD1
abundance: NA
CDR3aa: CASSTRQGNTEAFF
CDR3nt: TGCGCCAGCAGCACTCGACAGGGGAACACTGAAGCTTTCTTT

j_gene: TRBJ2-5
v_gene: TRBV10-3
d_gene: NA
abundance: once
CDR3aa: CAISFSGQETQYF
CDR3nt: TGTGCCATCAGTTTTAGCGGCCAAGAGACCCAGTACTTC

j_gene: TRBJ1-2
v_gene: TRBV3-1/TRBV3-2
d_gene: NA
abundance: NA
CDR3aa: CASSQDSRAYGYTF
CDR3nt: TGTGCCAGCAGCCAAGATTCGCGGGCCTATGGCTACACCTTC